The clone carrying this T cell receptor beta chain was recorded many times. These data belong to a study of T-cell reconstitution after alpha-beta-depleted transplantation in children. Preparation of the TCRbeta library was carried out with unique molecular identifiers. TCRdb recomputed calls from the PCR reads with MiXCR, one row per CDR3 protein. The table has around 680,000 distinct CDR3 sequences, around a sixth seen once. Germline CDR1 MNHEY, CDR2 SVGAGI. CDR3 size: 15 residues. Trimming stripped 2 bases from V and 1 base from J, with 11 bases between. Material: PBMCs from the stem cell graft donor, obtained from the stem cell graft. The rearrangement uses TRBV6-5 and TRBJ1-1, with D unresolved. This receptor was identified in a human donor who donated a stem cell graft to a child with acute myeloid leukemia. This CDR3 is CASSYRYLSNTEAFF. CDR3 in DNA: TGTGCCAGCAGTTACCGGTATCTATCGAACACTGAAGCTTTCTTT.